This T cell receptor (beta chain) was recorded in a study of CD8 T cells in Susac syndrome. This CDR3 has 13 residues. Germline V gene lookup returns CDR1 SQVTM and CDR2 ANQGSEA. J was trimmed by 7 bases and V by 1 base; bases with no gene match: 3. After extraction with the RNeasy kit, roughly 0.5 to 1 ug of the RNA was reverse transcribed using random hexamers. TCRdb used MiXCR to reprocess the immunoSEQ multiplex PCR reads, holding one entry per CDR3 protein. The sample yields just under 150,000 distinct CDR3 sequences, around 94% seen once. Sequencing input: CD4+ T cells from PBMCs. The origin of this receptor is a human donor in good health. The chain joins TRBV29-1 to TRBJ2-2, with 7 bases matching TRBD1. CDR3 region: CSVEGRGFGELFF. In nucleotides, the CDR3 is TGCAGCGTTGAAGGCAGGGGGTTCGGGGAGCTGTTTTTT.